Below, 21 T cell receptor beta chains from the same sample are listed, as sequenced in a study. The sorted Tregs were CD4+CD25+CD127-/low cells. TCRdb reprocessed the 5' RACE reads with MiXCR, giving one entry per CDR3 protein. Of approximately 50,000 distinct CDR3 sequences in the sample, about a fifth were seen once. Sequencing input: tumor-infiltrating Tregs sorted from the breast tumor. These receptors all come from a female donor with breast cancer.

The chain has TRBV7-2 and TRBJ2-3; no definite D call. Germline V gives CDR1 SGHTA, CDR2 FQGNSA. Trimming took 0 bases from V and 4 from J, leaving 5 bases between them. The length of the CDR3 is 13 residues. CDR3 in DNA: TGTGCCAGCAGCTTAGCGCAGGCAGATACGCAGTATTTT. Residues: CASSLAQADTQYF.

Comment on this clonotype: A much larger clone sits a single nucleotide away, making a read error possible. CDR3 DNA: TGCGCCAGCAGCCCTTATATGGGCCGTAACAATGAGCAGTGCTTC. Translated, it gives CASSPYMGRNNEQCF. The J gene is TRBJ2-1, the V gene TRBV4-1; the D is unclear. This CDR3 has 15 residues. The germline V gene encodes CDR1 MGHRA and CDR2 YSYEKL.

This clonotype was seen only a few times. The chain recombines TRBV29-1 with TRBJ2-4; D not certain. Germline CDR1 SQVTM, CDR2 ANQGSEA. This CDR3 has 13 residues. The ends were cut back, 1 base at V and 1 base at J, with 5 bases in the middle. The CDR3 DNA follows: TGCAGCGTTGAAGGGATCGCCAAAAACATTCAGTACTTC. Residues: CSVEGIAKNIQYF. Complete variable domain (other parts from reference TRBV29-1 and TRBJ2-4): SAVISQKPSRDICQRGTSLTIQCQVDSQVTMMFWYRQQPGQSLTLIATANQGSEATYESGFVIDKFPISRPNLTFSTLTVSNMSPEDSSIYLCSVEGIAKNIQYFGAGTRLSVL.

About this clonotype: A read error may explain this, as a much larger clone is one base away. The CDR3 sequence is CASSVDSMELFF. CDR3 DNA: TGCGCCAGCAGCGTGGACTCCATGGAGCTGTTTTTT. V usage is TRBV5-1 and J usage is TRBJ2-2, with a weak D call TRBD2 (5 bases). Trimming stripped 4 bases from V and 10 bases from J, with 11 bases between. Germline loops: CDR1 SGHRS, CDR2 YFSETQ. CDR3 length equals 12 residues.

The sample holds a few counts of this clonotype. The CDR3 protein is CASSLVQGARETQYF. The DNA of the CDR3 is TGTGCCAGCAGTTTGGTGCAGGGGGCGCGAGAGACCCAGTACTTC. The V call is TRBV12-3 or TRBV12-4, the J call TRBJ2-5; TRBD1 agrees at 8 bases. The CDR3 is made up of 15 amino acids. The ends lost 3 bases at V and 4 bases at J; junction bases unmatched: 7.

This sequence joins TRBV12-3 or TRBV12-4 and TRBJ2-1; 12 bases are shared with TRBD2. With V trimmed by 5 bases and J by 9 bases, 11 bases remained unmatched. The CDR3 runs to 16 residues. Here the CDR3 reads CASSHRPGLAGPEQFF. CDR3 nucleotide sequence: TGTGCCAGCAGTCATCGCCCGGGACTAGCGGGCCCTGAGCAGTTCTTC.

The table lists this clonotype with many counts. The chain uses TRBV5-1 and TRBJ2-5; TRBD1 agrees at 7 bases. The CDR3 sequence is 16 residues long. Germline CDR1 is SGHRS and CDR2 is YFSETQ. The trim removed 4 bases at V and 5 bases at J, leaving 14 bases unmatched. CDR3 in amino acids: CASSTTRQGVGETQYF. Here the CDR3 DNA reads TGCGCCAGCAGCACAACGCGACAGGGCGTAGGGGAGACCCAGTACTTC.

As to this clonotype: A junction boundary mismatches the germline segment, possibly from a read error. This chain joins TRBV5-4 and TRBJ2-2, with D tentatively TRBD1 (8 bases). The germline gives CDR1 SGHNT, CDR2 YYREEE (reference sequence). CDR3 length: 16 amino acids. The CDR3 bases are TGTGCCAGCAGCCGGGGGGACAGGACTAACACCGGGGGGCTGTTTTTT. Its protein is CASSRGDRTNTGGLFF.

The sample holds many counts of this clonotype. This chain uses TRBV7-6 with TRBJ1-1; D ambiguous. CDR3 length: 16 residues. Trimming shortened V by 5 bases and J by 0 bases, and 16 bases separated the two germline ends. Germline V lookup: CDR1 SGHVS, CDR2 FNYEAQ. The CDR3 DNA follows: TGTGCCAGCAGCCAAGGGCCCGCATCCATGAACACTGAAGCTTTCTTT. Translation gives CASSQGPASMNTEAFF. Using reference TRBV7-6 and TRBJ1-1 for the parts outside the CDR3, the full variable domain is GAGVSQSPRYKVTKRGQDVALRCDPISGHVSLYWYRQALGQGPEFLTYFNYEAQQDKSGLPNDRFSAERPEGSISTLTIQRTEQRDSAMYRCASSQGPASMNTEAFFGQGTRLTVV.

The chain employs TRBV7-8 and TRBJ2-7; TRBD1 or TRBD2 may be the D gene (6 bases each). The germline CDR1 and CDR2 sequences are SGHVS and FQNEAQ. The CDR3 totals 13 residues. V dropped 5 bases and J dropped 7 bases, with 15 bases sitting between them. CDR3 sequence (DNA): TGTGCCAGCAGCCTACGGGAGACAGGAGAGCAGTACTTC. Protein product: CASSLRETGEQYF.

This clonotype was counted only a few times. This chain connects TRBV7-9 to TRBJ2-4; TRBD2 matches 15 bases. In germline, CDR1 is SEHNR, CDR2 FQNEAQ (reference sequence). The V gene end was trimmed by 5 bases and the J gene end by 15 bases; junction bases not matched to a gene: 5. The CDR3 covers 13 residues. For the CDR3, the DNA is TGTGCCAGCAGCCCAAGGACTAGCGGGGGGGTGTACTTC. This sequence encodes CASSPRTSGGVYF.

This clonotype was counted many times. V is TRBV7-7 and J is TRBJ2-2; TRBD2 aligns across 12 bases. There are 17 residues in the CDR3. The germline CDR1 and CDR2 sequences are SSHAT and FNYEAQ (reference sequence). V lost 5 bases and J lost 7; bases outside the gene matches: 11. CDR3 coding DNA: TGTGCCAGCAGCCCCCGACTAGCGGGAGTACGTGACGGGGAGCTGTTTTTT. Translating gives CASSPRLAGVRDGELFF.

In this sample, this clonotype turned up many times. V is TRBV20-1 and J is TRBJ1-2; D is possibly TRBD1 (5 bases). Germline V gene lookup returns CDR1 DFQATT and CDR2 SNEGSKA (reference sequence). CDR3 length equals 14 residues. V lost 3 bases and J lost 0, with 11 bases in between. The DNA for the CDR3 is TGCAGTGCTAGGATGGGGGAAACTAACTATGGCTACACCTTC. Residues: CSARMGETNYGYTF.

This clonotype came up a few times. The rearrangement uses TRBV29-1 and TRBJ1-1, with a weak D call TRBD1 (5 bases). Germline V gene lookup returns CDR1 SQVTM and CDR2 ANQGSEA. CDR3 size: 14 residues. V lost 6 bases and J 1 base, leaving 15 bases between the germline ends. The CDR3 DNA reads as TGCAGCGTCGGGGGACTGAGGGGGAACACTGAAGCTTTCTTT. Its translation is CSVGGLRGNTEAFF.

This clonotype was observed a handful of times. The V and J genes are TRBV20-1 and TRBJ2-1; 10 bases line up with TRBD2. With V trimmed by 6 bases and J by 3 bases, 8 bases remained unmatched. The germline gives CDR1 DFQATT, CDR2 SNEGSKA (reference sequence). The CDR3 has 15 amino acids. The CDR3 loop is CSAPDVAGGYNEQFF. The CDR3 coding sequence is TGCAGTGCCCCCGACGTAGCGGGAGGCTACAATGAGCAGTTCTTC.

Within the sample, this clonotype is medium-sized. V and J are TRBV5-1 and TRBJ2-5; 9 bases are shared with TRBD2. The length of the CDR3 is 17 residues. J gave up 2 bases and V 0 bases, and 8 bases lay outside the gene matches. From germline, CDR1 is SGHRS and CDR2 YFSETQ. The CDR3 coding sequence is TGCGCCAGCAGCTTGGCCCCTAGCGGGATTCGGCAAGAGACCCAGTACTTC. This gives the protein CASSLAPSGIRQETQYF.

This CDR3 is CASSLGIQETQYF. The CDR3 coding sequence is TGTGCCAGCAGTTTAGGGATCCAAGAGACCCAGTACTTC. This sequence joins TRBV12-3 or TRBV12-4 and TRBJ2-5; the D is unclear. The CDR3 runs to 13 residues. V was pared by 1 base and J by 1 base, with 4 bases between.

The V call is TRBV12-3 or TRBV12-4, the J call TRBJ2-7; no reliable D call. Trimming shortened V by 4 bases and J by 6 bases, and 22 bases separated the two germline ends. The CDR3 covers 16 residues. The CDR3 DNA reads as TGTGCCAGCAGTTCCGTACTGACTCCTGGATTCTTCGAGCAGTACTTC. Its protein product is CASSSVLTPGFFEQYF.

This clonotype was picked up a small number of times. One end of the junction varies from germline; a read error may be responsible. J is TRBJ1-2 and V is TRBV5-5; a weak D match, TRBD1 (5 bases). This CDR3 contains 17 residues. CDR1 is SGHKS and CDR2 is YYEKEE in the germline V gene (reference sequence). CDR3: CAGSLGLWNRSNYGYTF. CDR3 nucleotides: TGTGCCGGCAGCTTGGGATTGTGGAACAGGTCTAACTATGGCTACACCTTC.

Concerning this clonotype itself: Since no conserved phenylalanine or tryptophan closes the CDR3, a read error is the likely cause. The chain couples TRBV4-1 to TRBJ1-5; 8 bases map to TRBD1. Losses at the gene ends were 4 bases for V and 3 bases for J; bases not matched to a gene: 5. The CDR3 runs 15 residues. The germline CDR1 and CDR2 sequences are MGHRA and YSYEKL. In nucleotides, the CDR3 is TGCGCCAGCAGCCCCCAGGGGGCGAACAATCAGCCCCAGCATCTT. Protein: CASSPQGANNQPQHL.

J is TRBJ1-1 and V is TRBV3-1; D gene unclear. The CDR3 runs to 13 residues. Germline CDR1 is LGHDT and CDR2 is YNNKEL (reference sequence). Between the trimmed V and J ends, which lost 4 bases and 5 bases, there was a span of 11 bases. DNA for the CDR3: TGTGCCAGCAGCCCCCGGGGAGGGACTGAAGCTTTCTTT. Amino acids: CASSPRGGTEAFF.